One sample yielded the 22 T cell receptor beta chains listed below, sequenced in a study of blood T cell repertoires in COVID-19. Generated by immunoSEQ multiplex PCR, the TCRdb table keeps only in-frame clones and is missing some. The profile covers about 200,000 clones, with 65% to 85% appearing a single time and around 7.4% taken by the ten largest. Sequenced input: PBMCs or T cells enriched from blood (not recorded which). The source is a woman aged 40-49 years with acute COVID-19.

The chain links TRBV6-1 to TRBJ1-2; D is uncertain. Trimming removed 2 bases at V and 0 bases at J, with 10 bases between. The CDR3 consists of 15 residues. Germline loops: CDR1 MNHNS, CDR2 SASEGT. CDR3 region: CASSETSDSNYGYTF. The CDR3 nucleotides read TGTGCCAGCAGTGAAACGTCAGATTCTAACTATGGCTACACCTTC.

The chain is built from TRBV18 and TRBJ1-1; the match to TRBD1 covers 11 bases. Germline-derived CDR1 and CDR2 are KGHSH and LQKENI. The CDR3 loop spans 16 amino acids. With 5 bases clipped from V and 7 bases from J, the junction kept 12 bases outside the gene matches. CDR3 amino acids: CASSEDRGLVSSEAFF. The CDR3 DNA reads as TGTGCCAGCTCAGAGGACAGGGGGCTTGTTTCTAGTGAAGCTTTCTTT.

The chain joins TRBV3-1 (or the pseudogene TRBV3-2) to TRBJ1-6; D unclear. The CDR3 sequence is 12 residues long. Germline assignment: CDR1 LGHDT and CDR2 YNNKEL (reference sequence). V dropped 6 bases and J dropped 7 bases, with 7 bases sitting between them. The CDR3 here is CASRGTNSPLHF. Here the CDR3 DNA reads TGTGCCAGCAGGGGCACCAATTCACCCCTCCACTTT.

The rearrangement joins TRBV5-4 to TRBJ1-2; the match to TRBD1 covers 9 bases. The CDR3 length is 14 residues. V was pared by 4 bases and J by 11 bases, with 12 bases of the junction left unmatched. Germline loops: CDR1 SGHNT, CDR2 YYREEE (reference sequence). In nucleotides, the CDR3 is TGTGCCAGCAGCCCTGCCGGGACAGGGTCGTGGTACACCTTC. Its translation is CASSPAGTGSWYTF.

The table lists this clone with a few counts. V gene TRBV29-1 combines with J gene TRBJ2-7; 7 positions match TRBD1. The CDR3 has 13 amino acids. In germline, CDR1 is SQVTM, CDR2 ANQGSEA. Losses at the gene ends were 6 bases for V and 0 bases for J; bases not matched to a gene: 5. The DNA for the CDR3 is TGCAGCGTCTCGGGACAGCACTCCTACGAGCAGTACTTC. Protein product: CSVSGQHSYEQYF.

This clone showed up just once. The chain recombines TRBV5-1 with TRBJ1-3; D unclear. Germline lookup yields CDR1 SGHRS and CDR2 YFSETQ. V lost 0 bases and J lost 0, with 13 bases in between. This CDR3 contains 17 residues. The CDR3 DNA is TGCGCCAGCAGCTTGGGGTCAGGCCCCACCTCTGGAAACACCATATATTTT. Protein: CASSLGSGPTSGNTIYF.

This clone is a singleton in its sample. For the CDR3, the DNA is TGTGCCAGCAGACTGGGACAGTTACAGGCTTTCTTT. This sequence encodes CASRLGQLQAFF. The chain couples TRBV2 to TRBJ1-1; 7 positions match TRBD1. CDR3 length: 12 residues. CDR1 is SNHLY and CDR2 is FYNNEI in the germline V gene. The V segment lost 6 bases and the J segment 11 bases; nucleotides outside the gene matches: 9.

The chain joins TRBV6-1 to TRBJ1-1; 11 positions match TRBD1. The CDR3 extends over 16 amino acids. Trimming took 3 bases from V and 4 from J; bases not matched to a gene: 7. Germline CDR1 MNHNS, CDR2 SASEGT. This CDR3 reads CASSDRDRGSGTEAFF. The CDR3 DNA follows: TGTGCCAGCAGTGACCGGGACAGGGGGTCCGGCACTGAAGCTTTCTTT.

The gene calls are TRBV28 and TRBJ2-2; possibly TRBD1 for D (5 bases). The CDR3 has 14 residues. V lost 7 bases, J lost 4 bases, and 13 bases lay in between. Per germline, CDR1 MDHEN and CDR2 SYDVKM. CDR3 DNA: TGTGCCAGCACCCGATCAGGGTTCACCGGGGAGCTGTTTTTT. Translation: CASTRSGFTGELFF.

This rearrangement joins TRBV5-1 to TRBJ2-1, with 12 nucleotides matching TRBD2. The germline CDR1 and CDR2 sequences are SGHRS and YFSETQ. The CDR3 loop spans 17 amino acids. With 4 bases clipped from V and 3 bases from J, the junction kept 8 bases outside the gene matches. CDR3 protein: CASSARTSGAHYNEQFF. In DNA, the CDR3 is TGCGCCAGCAGCGCCCGGACTAGCGGGGCTCACTACAATGAGCAGTTCTTC.

This chain connects TRBV18 to TRBJ1-1; a weak D match, TRBD1 (5 bases). Germline CDR1 reads KGHSH; CDR2 reads LQKENI. The CDR3 loop spans 14 amino acids. V dropped 4 bases and J dropped 1 base, with 10 bases sitting between them. The DNA for the CDR3 is TGTGCCAGCTCACAGAATCAGGGGAACACTGAAGCTTTCTTT. Its translation: CASSQNQGNTEAFF. The entire variable domain, with the rest obtained from reference TRBV18 and TRBJ1-1, is as follows: NAGVMQNPRHLVRRRGQEARLRCSPMKGHSHVYWYRQLPEEGLKFMVYLQKENIIDESGMPKERFSAEFPKEGPSILRIQQVVRGDSAAYFCASSQNQGNTEAFFGQGTRLTVV.

The V gene is TRBV6-5, the J gene TRBJ2-5; 8 nucleotides match TRBD2. The CDR3 extends over 15 amino acids. With V trimmed by 1 base and J by 5 bases, 6 bases remained unmatched. The germline V gene encodes CDR1 MNHEY and CDR2 SVGAGI. The CDR3 spells CASSYYGGVVETQYF. In DNA form, the CDR3 reads TGTGCCAGCAGTTACTACGGGGGGGTTGTGGAGACCCAGTACTTC.

The chain couples TRBV9 to TRBJ1-3; TRBD1 is a possible D gene (5 bases). There are 14 residues in the CDR3. CDR1 is SGDLS and CDR2 is YYNGEE in the germline V gene. V dropped 6 bases and J dropped 4 bases, with 14 bases sitting between them. Here the CDR3 reads CASTLGVSGNTIYF. The CDR3, as DNA: TGTGCCAGCACCCTAGGGGTTTCAGGAAACACCATATATTTT. The complete variable domain, with remaining parts taken from reference TRBV9 and TRBJ1-3, reads DSGVTQTPKHLITATGQRVTLRCSPRSGDLSVYWYQQSLDQGLQFLIQYYNGEERAKGNILERFSAQQFPDLHSELNLSSLELGDSALYFCASTLGVSGNTIYFGEGSWLTVV.

This clone has just a few counts. The V and J genes are TRBV27 and TRBJ1-4; TRBD1 agrees at 8 bases. This CDR3 contains 13 residues. CDR1 and CDR2 from the germline V gene are MNHEY and SMNVEV (reference sequence). Unmatched junction bases numbered 6, after V lost 7 bases and J lost 8 bases. The chain's CDR3 is CASTTGGREKLFF. In DNA form, the CDR3 reads TGTGCCAGCACTACAGGGGGACGGGAAAAACTGTTTTTT.

The gene calls are TRBV4-1 and TRBJ1-2; 7 nucleotides match TRBD1. The germline CDR1 and CDR2 sequences are MGHRA and YSYEKL. With V trimmed by 4 bases and J by 0 bases, 5 bases remained unmatched. CDR3 size: 15 residues. The CDR3 DNA reads TGCGCCAGCAGCCGGGACAGTTGGACTAACTATGGCTACACCTTC. This encodes CASSRDSWTNYGYTF.

The chain is built from TRBV7-3 and TRBJ2-2, with D maybe TRBD1 (5 bases). Deletions cut 1 base from V and 5 bases from J, with 14 bases between. Germline assignment: CDR1 SGHTA and CDR2 FQGTGA. The CDR3 is 16 residues long. The CDR3 DNA is TGTGCCAGCAGCTTAAGTAGGATGGGGCGGACCGGGGAGCTGTTTTTT. Its translation is CASSLSRMGRTGELFF.

This clone was seen only once. The gene calls are TRBV12-3 or TRBV12-4 and TRBJ2-7; a weak D match, TRBD2 (6 bases). Trimming took off 3 bases at V and 6 bases at J, with 12 bases between the two ends. This CDR3 spans 13 amino acids. The chain's CDR3 is CASSFTEGLEQYF. Written as DNA, the CDR3 is TGTGCCAGCAGTTTTACGGAGGGACTCGAGCAGTACTTC.

A single count supports this clone. The V call is TRBV2, the J call TRBJ2-2, with D possibly being TRBD1 (6 bases). This CDR3 contains 13 residues. Germline CDR1 is SNHLY and CDR2 is FYNNEI. V lost 5 bases and J lost 6, with 10 bases in between. The CDR3 DNA follows: TGTGCCAGCAGTTTACAGGGCTCCGGGGAGCTGTTTTTT. Translating gives CASSLQGSGELFF.

The chain is built from TRBV5-1 and TRBJ2-7, with D possibly TRBD1 on 5 matching bases. V was shortened by 5 bases and J by 5 bases, with 17 bases between the two germline ends. The CDR3 has 14 residues. CDR1 and CDR2 from the germline V gene are SGHRS and YFSETQ. CDR3 bases: TGCGCCAGCAGTCGGGCGCAGGGTAGGGACGAGCAGTACTTC. This translates into CASSRAQGRDEQYF.

The V gene is TRBV5-1, the J gene TRBJ2-4; tentative D call: TRBD1 (5 bases). CDR3 size: 14 residues. Germline-derived CDR1 and CDR2 are SGHRS and YFSETQ. V was trimmed by 1 base and J by 5 bases, leaving 10 bases between them. The CDR3 sequence: CASSLSGQQNIQYF. The DNA of the CDR3 is TGCGCCAGCAGCTTGTCAGGGCAACAAAACATTCAGTACTTC.

This clone was counted a single time. V and J are TRBV5-4 and TRBJ2-1, with TRBD1 matching over 12 bases. CDR3 length equals 14 residues. J was trimmed by 9 bases and V by 8 bases; bases with no gene match: 9. Germline CDR1 and CDR2: SGHNT and YYREEE (reference sequence). CDR3 protein: CASRDRGQAAEQFF. The CDR3 DNA sequence: TGTGCCAGTAGGGACAGGGGGCAGGCGGCTGAGCAGTTCTTC.

CDR3 sequence reads: CASGLVEGVSGSADTQYF. CDR3 nucleotides: TGTGCTAGTGGTTTGGTAGAGGGGGTTAGCGGGAGTGCAGATACGCAGTATTTT. This chain joins TRBV12-5 and TRBJ2-3; 9 positions agree with TRBD2. Germline values: CDR1 LGHNT, CDR2 FRNRAP. V trimming: 0 bases; J trimming: 4 bases; junction bases outside the gene matches: 11. The CDR3 runs 18 residues.